These T cell receptor beta chains were read from a single sample in a study of T cell repertoires in cytomegalovirus infection. TCRdb independently ran MiXCR on the reads; one entry per CDR3 protein. The sample has some 300,000 distinct CDR3 sequences; about 9.2% are singletons. The sequenced material came from PBMCs. The receptor source for this set is a human donor in good health (CMV status not recorded). Some clones in this sample may be carry-over from other donors' samples. The CDR3 runs from the conserved cysteine through the conserved F or W. The D gene is left open where the match is weak. Clone size is given for some rows only: seen once, a few or many times, or a class if the clone is expanded.

clone_size j_call d_call v_call cdr3_nt cdr3_aa
. TRBJ1-1 . TRBV20-1 TGCAGTGCCCGGGGGGCAGGGAGGACTGAAGCTTTCTTT CSARGAGRTEAFF
many TRBJ1-2 . TRBV5-1 TGCGCCAGCAGCTCCCGGGAAGCTAACTATGGCTACACCTTC CASSSREANYGYTF
many TRBJ1-5 . TRBV28 TGTGCCAGCAGTCCACAGGGACGTGGGCTAAGCAATCAGCCCCAGCATTTT CASSPQGRGLSNQPQHF
few TRBJ2-7 . TRBV29-1 TGCAGCGTTGGCCCTCTCCAGGCTAACGAGCAGTACTTC CSVGPLQANEQYF
. TRBJ2-1 . TRBV5-5 TGTGCCAGCAGCTTGAGTCTACACAATGAGCAGTTCTTC CASSLSLHNEQFF
many TRBJ2-2 TRBD2 TRBV29-1 TGCAGCGTTCAATGGACTAGCGGGGGGCCGGGAACCGGGGAGCTGTTTTTT CSVQWTSGGPGTGELFF
many TRBJ2-7 TRBD1 TRBV23-1 TGCGCCACCTCCACAGGGGGCTACGAGCAGTACTTC CATSTGGYEQYF
many TRBJ1-2 TRBD1 TRBV6-2/TRBV6-3 TGTGCCAGCAGTGATCGTGGAGGGGGCGTTCTTGGCTACACCTTC CASSDRGGGVLGYTF
many TRBJ2-1 . TRBV15 TGTGCCACCAGCAGCGGGGCGGGGAAGCAGTTCTTC CATSSGAGKQFF
many TRBJ2-5 . TRBV20-1 TGCAGTGCTAGAGATCCTGTCCGGGGGCTGTTAGAGACCCAGTACTTC CSARDPVRGLLETQYF
. TRBJ1-1 TRBD1 TRBV20-1 TGCAGTGCTCCAGGGGGCTACACTGAAGCTTTCTTT CSAPGGYTEAFF
many TRBJ2-5 TRBD1 TRBV7-2 TGTGCCAGCAGCTTTCAGGGGGCGCTAGAGACCCAGTACTTC CASSFQGALETQYF
many TRBJ2-7 . TRBV20-1 TGCAGTGCTGGACACTCCGGGACCTACGAGCAGTACTTC CSAGHSGTYEQYF
many TRBJ1-5 TRBD1 TRBV2 TGTGCCAGCACCCGGACAGGATTAAGCAATCAGCCCCAGCATTTT CASTRTGLSNQPQHF
many TRBJ2-3 TRBD2 TRBV7-2 TGTGCCAGCAGCCTCCGACTAGCGGGGGGGCCAGATACGCAGTATTTT CASSLRLAGGPDTQYF
. TRBJ1-6 . TRBV29-1 TGCAGCGTGGAAGTAGGGGGTTCGAATTCACCCCTCCACTTT CSVEVGGSNSPLHF
many TRBJ1-6 . TRBV7-2 TGTGCCAGCAGCTTATCCAACCCGGTGGCACCCCTCCACTTT CASSLSNPVAPLHF
. TRBJ1-3 TRBD1 TRBV12-3/TRBV12-4 TGTGCCAGCAGCCCTGGGACAGGCTCTGGAAACACCATATATTTT CASSPGTGSGNTIYF
many TRBJ1-2 . TRBV12-3/TRBV12-4 TGTGCCAGCAGTTCATGGCCTTATGGCTACACCTTC CASSSWPYGYTF
. TRBJ2-5 TRBD1 TRBV2 TGTGCCAGCAGTGATACAGGGGGCATGGAGACCCAGTACTTC CASSDTGGMETQYF
many TRBJ1-1 . TRBV7-2 TGTGCCAGCAGGCGGGGACGTCTGAACACTGAAGCTTTCTTT CASRRGRLNTEAFF
few TRBJ2-1 . TRBV20-1 TGCAGCCCGGACAGCCACAATGAGCAGTTCTTC CSPDSHNEQFF
many TRBJ1-4 TRBD1 TRBV28 TGTGCCAGCAGTTGGACCGGGACAGGGGAGGAAAAACTGTTTTTT CASSWTGTGEEKLFF
. TRBJ1-2 . TRBV29-1 TGCAGCGTTGAACCACACGTCCGGGACCCACTGAGGGGCTACACCTTC CSVEPHVRDPLRGYTF
many TRBJ1-5 . TRBV6-6 TGTGCCAGCAGCAGCAGGACACCCGGTTGGGAGCCCCAGCATTTT CASSSRTPGWEPQHF
many TRBJ1-3 TRBD1 TRBV12-5 TGTGCTACCTGGACAGGGACTGGAAACACCATATATTTT CATWTGTGNTIYF
. TRBJ1-2 . TRBV19 TGTGCCAGTAGACCGACAGGAGTAGGTGGCTACACCTTC CASRPTGVGGYTF